The 3 T cell receptor beta chains below come from one sample, sequenced in a study of cytomegalovirus exposure and HLA in healthy donors. It was with 60 Vbeta and 13 Jbeta primers that the PCR ran. This table comes from immunoSEQ multiplex PCR, and its TCRdb copy is limited to in-frame clones, with some not included. The sample has about 93,000 clones, around three quarters seen once. What was sequenced was PBMCs. The receptors come from a man aged 25-40 years in good health and CMV-seronegative.

The rearrangement links TRBV10-2 to TRBJ2-1; 9 nucleotides line up with TRBD1. V was clipped by 0 bases and J by 5 bases; unmatched bases: 5. The germline CDR1 and CDR2 sequences are WSHSY and SAAADI. The CDR3 spans 16 residues. CDR3 loop: CASSESGQGKHNEQFF. The CDR3 DNA reads TGCGCCAGCAGTGAGTCGGGACAGGGCAAACACAATGAGCAGTTCTTC.

The chain recombines TRBV19 with TRBJ1-5, with TRBD1 matching 10 bases. Per germline, CDR1 LNHDA and CDR2 SQIVND (reference sequence). V was pared by 3 bases and J by 1 base, with 3 bases of the junction left unmatched. The CDR3 is 16 amino acids. For the CDR3, the DNA is TGTGCCAGTAGTATGAGACAGGGGGCAAGCAATCAGCCCCAGCATTTT. This encodes CASSMRQGASNQPQHF.

V and J are TRBV7-3 and TRBJ2-1; D call uncertain. The CDR3 length is 13 residues. From germline, CDR1 is SGHTA and CDR2 FQGTGA. Trimming removed 1 base at V and 7 bases at J, with 8 bases between. This CDR3 reads CASSLNSLNEQFF. DNA for the CDR3: TGTGCCAGCAGCTTAAATTCCCTAAATGAGCAGTTCTTC. Variable domain in full (rest from reference TRBV7-3 and TRBJ2-1): GAGVSQTPSNKVTEKGKYVELRCDPISGHTALYWYRQSLGQGPEFLIYFQGTGAADDSGLPNDRFFAVRPEGSVSTLKIQRTERGDSAVYLCASSLNSLNEQFFGPGTRLTVL.